Each of the 24 T cell receptor beta chains below was sequenced from the same sample in a study of cytomegalovirus exposure and HLA in healthy donors. Researchers ran the PCR with 60 Vbeta and 13 Jbeta primers. Assay used: immunoSEQ multiplex PCR; TCRdb lists only in-frame clones, some missing. This table holds about 140,000 clones, 80% found once. The sample taken for sequencing was PBMCs. These receptors were collected from a man in his forties or fifties in good health and CMV-seropositive.

V and J are TRBV6-5 and TRBJ2-5, with TRBD1 matching 7 bases. The DNA end lines up better with TRBJ2-7; the J call may be wrong. The CDR3 length is 14 residues. Germline loops: CDR1 MNHEY, CDR2 SVGAGI. The CDR3 sequence is CASSFDRVAYEQYF. CDR3 bases: TGTGCCAGCAGTTTTGACAGGGTCGCCTACGAGCAGTACTTC.

CDR3 amino acids: CASSQVYRAEQYF. The CDR3 DNA reads TGCGCCAGCAGCCAAGTTTACAGGGCTGAGCAGTACTTC. J is TRBJ2-7 and V is TRBV4-3; perhaps TRBD1 as D (6 bases). The V gene's germline CDR1 is LGHNA and CDR2 YSLEER. The CDR3 covers 13 residues. V lost 1 base and J lost 7, with 11 bases in between.

The genes are TRBV7-9 and TRBJ2-6, with 11 bases identical to TRBD1. The V segment lost 0 bases and the J segment 3 bases; nucleotides outside the gene matches: 4. From germline, CDR1 is SEHNR and CDR2 FQNEAQ (reference sequence). The CDR3 runs to 18 residues. The CDR3 DNA follows: TGTGCCAGCAGCTTAGCGCGGGACAGGGGGTATGGGGCCAACGTCCTGACTTTC. Protein product: CASSLARDRGYGANVLTF.

The chain is built from TRBV29-1 and TRBJ1-1; D possibly corresponds to TRBD1 (5 bases). This CDR3 comprises 14 residues. Germline V gives CDR1 SQVTM, CDR2 ANQGSEA. With 4 bases removed from V and 5 bases from J, the gap between germline ends came to 17 bases. DNA for the CDR3: TGCAGCGTTGCTTGGACACCCGGGGGGACTGAAGCTTTCTTT. Translating it yields CSVAWTPGGTEAFF.

For the CDR3, the DNA is TGTGCCAGCAGTTCCCCCTCCCCCGCCGGGACTTGGCTAAATGAGCAGTTCTTC. Encoded protein: CASSSPSPAGTWLNEQFF. The V gene is TRBV27, the J gene TRBJ2-1; possibly TRBD2 for D (6 bases). The CDR3 has 18 amino acids. Germline V gene data show CDR1 as MNHEY and CDR2 as SMNVEV (reference sequence). The V and J ends lost 4 bases and 7 bases respectively, with 26 bases between them.

This chain connects TRBV19 to TRBJ1-6; 10 nucleotides agree with TRBD1. Germline V gene sequence: CDR1 LNHDA, CDR2 SQIVND (reference sequence). J gave up 2 bases and V 5 bases, and 9 bases lay outside the gene matches. The CDR3 sequence is 18 residues long. CDR3 amino acids: CASSVTRGQGTYNSPLHF. CDR3 in DNA: TGTGCCAGTAGTGTCACCAGGGGACAGGGGACCTATAATTCACCCCTCCACTTT.

The V and J genes are TRBV29-1 and TRBJ2-1, with D maybe TRBD2 (5 bases). V gave up 7 bases and J gave up 4 bases, with 14 bases separating them. The CDR3 has 13 amino acids. CDR1 is SQVTM, CDR2 ANQGSEA, per germline. CDR3 nucleotide sequence: TGCAGCGGTGGATTAGCGATATACAATGAGCAGTTCTTC. Protein sequence: CSGGLAIYNEQFF.

This chain links TRBV5-1 with TRBJ1-4; 7 bases match TRBD1. V lost 0 bases, J lost 4 bases, and 9 bases stayed unmatched. There are 17 residues in the CDR3. CDR1 is SGHRS and CDR2 is YFSETQ in the germline V gene. The CDR3 region is CASSLGIGDRNNEKLFF. The CDR3 DNA sequence: TGCGCCAGCAGCTTGGGTATAGGGGACAGAAATAATGAAAAACTGTTTTTT.

The J gene is TRBJ1-3, the V gene TRBV5-5, with D possibly being TRBD1 (6 bases). The germline V gene encodes CDR1 SGHKS and CDR2 YYEKEE (reference sequence). Trimming removed 2 bases from V and 0 bases from J, with 12 bases in between. This CDR3 has 16 amino acids. The CDR3 here is CASSFAWTASGNTIYF. The CDR3 DNA is TGTGCCAGCAGCTTTGCCTGGACAGCCTCTGGAAACACCATATATTTT.

The V gene is TRBV15, the J gene TRBJ1-2; weak D call: TRBD1 (5 bases). V lost 8 bases to trimming and J lost 6 bases, with 16 bases between them. The germline gives CDR1 LNHNV, CDR2 YYDKDF (reference sequence). CDR3 size: 13 residues. DNA of the CDR3: TGTGCCACCTGGAGAAGGGGTATTCATGGCTACACCTTC. It encodes CATWRRGIHGYTF.

The V call is TRBV2, the J call TRBJ1-2; D is perhaps TRBD1 (5 bases). Germline V gene lookup returns CDR1 SNHLY and CDR2 FYNNEI. The V end was cut by 2 bases, the J end by 3 bases, with 13 bases between. This CDR3 is built from 15 residues. The CDR3 DNA reads TGTGCCAGCAGTGAAAGTATCAGGGCGGACTATGGCTACACCTTC. The encoded protein is CASSESIRADYGYTF.

Here the CDR3 reads CASSYVPSAGTEAFF. In DNA, the CDR3 is TGTGCCAGCAGTTACGTACCCTCGGCGGGTACTGAAGCTTTCTTT. V usage is TRBV6-5 and J usage is TRBJ1-1, with no clear D. Trimming removed 2 bases from V and 5 bases from J, with 15 bases in between. Germline CDR1 and CDR2: MNHEY and SVGAGI. This CDR3 spans 15 amino acids.

The V call is TRBV7-9, the J call TRBJ1-4, with a possible D match to TRBD1 (5 bases). The CDR3 is 12 residues long. CDR1 SEHNR and CDR2 FQNEAQ come from the germline V gene (reference sequence). V was pared by 5 bases and J by 8 bases, with 9 bases between. The CDR3 is CASSRGDEKLFF. The CDR3 coding sequence is TGTGCCAGCAGCCGGGGGGACGAAAAACTGTTTTTT.

This clone was observed a handful of times. The chain recombines TRBV7-2 with TRBJ1-5; D is undetermined. Deletions cut 5 bases from V and 5 bases from J, with 10 bases between. The CDR3 extends over 13 amino acids. Looked up from germline, CDR1 is SGHTA and CDR2 is FQGNSA. For the CDR3, the DNA is TGTGCCAGCAGCCAGGACGGGGATCAGCCCCAGCATTTT. The encoded protein is CASSQDGDQPQHF.

The chain has TRBV10-3 and TRBJ1-2, with 7 bases matching TRBD1. Germline V gene lookup returns CDR1 ENHRY and CDR2 SYGVKD. CDR3 length: 14 residues. Trimming took 5 bases from V and 0 from J; bases not matched to a gene: 3. DNA of the CDR3: TGTGCCATCAGTCAACAGGGGACTAACTATGGCTACACCTTC. The encoded protein is CAISQQGTNYGYTF.

The rearrangement joins TRBV28 to TRBJ2-7; 8 nucleotides align to TRBD2. The V gene's germline CDR1 is MDHEN and CDR2 SYDVKM. After removal of 5 bases from V and 2 bases from J, the junction contained 11 bases not matched to a gene. This CDR3 spans 16 amino acids. The CDR3 coding sequence is TGTGCCAGCAGTGTTCGGTTGGGGACTAGTGCCTACGAGCAGTACTTC. Translation gives CASSVRLGTSAYEQYF.

V is TRBV19 and J is TRBJ1-5; 7 nucleotides line up with TRBD1. The germline gives CDR1 LNHDA, CDR2 SQIVND (reference sequence). V shed 2 bases and J 5 bases; nucleotides not matched to a gene: 6. This CDR3 region has 15 residues. The DNA of the CDR3 is TGTGCCAGTAGTATATTCAGGGGGGATGATCAGCCCCAGCATTTT. Translated, it gives CASSIFRGDDQPQHF.

This sequence joins TRBV11-2 and TRBJ1-1; possible D gene TRBD1, 5 bases. Germline V gene lookup returns CDR1 SGHAT and CDR2 FQNNGV. V shed 2 bases and J shed 0 bases, with 16 bases lying between them. CDR3 length equals 17 residues. CDR3 nucleotides: TGTGCCAGCAGCTTAAATATAGCTGACAGTTTGAACACTGAAGCTTTCTTT. Protein sequence: CASSLNIADSLNTEAFF. Based on the CDR3 plus reference TRBV11-2 and TRBJ1-1, the full variable domain is EAGVAQSPRYKIIEKRQSVAFWCNPISGHATLYWYQQILGQGPKLLIQFQNNGVVDDSQLPKDRFSAERLKGVDSTLKIQPAKLEDSAVYLCASSLNIADSLNTEAFFGQGTRLTVV.

The chain couples TRBV7-2 to TRBJ2-5, with TRBD1 matching 12 bases. Looked up from germline, CDR1 is SGHTA and CDR2 is FQGNSA. CDR3 length: 14 residues. With 7 bases clipped from V and 5 bases from J, the junction kept 5 bases outside the gene matches. The chain's CDR3 is CASIGDRGRETQYF. In DNA form, the CDR3 reads TGTGCCAGCATCGGGGACAGGGGGCGGGAGACCCAGTACTTC.

The chain is built from TRBV29-1 and TRBJ2-5; 8 bases agree with TRBD2. Germline V gene sequence: CDR1 SQVTM, CDR2 ANQGSEA. Trimming removed 5 bases from V and 5 bases from J; junction bases left unmatched: 4. This CDR3 spans 12 amino acids. The CDR3 DNA reads as TGCAGCGTTCGGGGGGGGGAGGAGACCCAGTACTTC. Translated: CSVRGGEETQYF.

This clone appeared once. The chain links TRBV6-1 to TRBJ2-7; 9 positions agree with TRBD2. The V segment lost 1 base and the J segment 4 bases; nucleotides outside the gene matches: 11. Germline V gene sequence: CDR1 MNHNS, CDR2 SASEGT. The CDR3 runs 17 residues. This CDR3 reads CASSEGTGVAGVYEQYF. CDR3 in DNA: TGTGCCAGCAGTGAAGGAACGGGGGTAGCGGGAGTATACGAGCAGTACTTC.

The table lists this clone with a few counts. The rearrangement links TRBV10-3 to TRBJ1-1; possibly TRBD1 for D (6 bases). CDR1 ENHRY and CDR2 SYGVKD come from the germline V gene. This CDR3 has 14 amino acids. The germline V and J ends were trimmed by 10 bases and 4 bases, with 19 bases remaining between them. CDR3 in DNA: TGTGCCAGCCAAACAGGGAGTGGGGGCACTGAAGCTTTCTTT. This translates into CASQTGSGGTEAFF.

The chain carries TRBV18 and TRBJ2-4, with TRBD1 matching over 10 bases. The germline V gene encodes CDR1 KGHSH and CDR2 LQKENI. The ends lost 6 bases at V and 9 bases at J; junction bases unmatched: 5. The CDR3 spans 13 residues. CDR3 protein: CASSPDRGGIQYF. Here the CDR3 DNA reads TGTGCCAGCTCCCCGGACAGGGGGGGCATTCAGTACTTC.

The V call is TRBV18, the J call TRBJ1-1; D perhaps matches TRBD1 (6 bases). Germline V lookup: CDR1 KGHSH, CDR2 LQKENI. V dropped 2 bases and J dropped 0 bases, with 10 bases sitting between them. This CDR3 has 15 residues. In DNA, the CDR3 is TGTGCCAGCTCACCAACCAGGGGACTGAACACTGAAGCTTTCTTT. Translating it yields CASSPTRGLNTEAFF.